This TCR beta chain derives from a study of T cell changes during pregnancy in multiple sclerosis. The CDR3 length is 14 residues. CDR1 is GTSNPN, CDR2 SVGIG, per germline (reference sequence). The V and J ends lost 3 bases and 0 bases respectively, with 9 bases between them. Clones were sequenced by immunoSEQ multiplex PCR, and TCRdb holds only the in-frame ones, with some missing. The profile shows tens of thousands of clones, 88% of them singletons. The clonotype originates from a female donor with multiple sclerosis, enrolled in a pregnancy study. The sequencing used peripheral blood, collected in the first trimester of pregnancy. The V call is TRBV30, the J call TRBJ1-5, with D possibly being TRBD1 (6 bases). CDR3 in DNA: TGTGCCTGGAGGGGGGCCAGTAGCAATCAGCCCCAGCATTTT. Its protein is CAWRGASSNQPQHF.